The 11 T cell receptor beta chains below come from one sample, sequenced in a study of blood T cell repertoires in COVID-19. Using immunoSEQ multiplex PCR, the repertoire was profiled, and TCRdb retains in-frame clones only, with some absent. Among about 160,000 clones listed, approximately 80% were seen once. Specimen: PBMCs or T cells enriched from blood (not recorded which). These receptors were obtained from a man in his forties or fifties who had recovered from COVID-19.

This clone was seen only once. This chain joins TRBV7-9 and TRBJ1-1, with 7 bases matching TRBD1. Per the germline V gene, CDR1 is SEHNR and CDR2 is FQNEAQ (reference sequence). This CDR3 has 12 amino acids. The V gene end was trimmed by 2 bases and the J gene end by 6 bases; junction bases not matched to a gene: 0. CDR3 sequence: CASSLTGAEAFF. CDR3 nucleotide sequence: TGTGCCAGCAGCTTAACAGGGGCTGAAGCTTTCTTT.

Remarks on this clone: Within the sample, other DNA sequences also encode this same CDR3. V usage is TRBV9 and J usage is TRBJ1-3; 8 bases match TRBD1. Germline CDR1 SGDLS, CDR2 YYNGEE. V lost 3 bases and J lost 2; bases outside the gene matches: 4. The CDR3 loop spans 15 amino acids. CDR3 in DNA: TGTGCCAGCAGCGCCCAGGGGGCCCCTGGAAACACCATATATTTT. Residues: CASSAQGAPGNTIYF.

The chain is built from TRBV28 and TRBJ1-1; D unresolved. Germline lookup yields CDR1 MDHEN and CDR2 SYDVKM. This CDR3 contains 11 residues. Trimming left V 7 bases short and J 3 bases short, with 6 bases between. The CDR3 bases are TGTGCCAGCATTACTGACACTGAAGCTTTCTTT. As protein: CASITDTEAFF.

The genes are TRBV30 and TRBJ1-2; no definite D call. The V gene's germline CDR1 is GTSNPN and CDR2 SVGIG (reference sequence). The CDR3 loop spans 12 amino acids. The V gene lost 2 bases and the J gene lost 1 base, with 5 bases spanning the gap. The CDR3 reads CAWSLVNYGYTF. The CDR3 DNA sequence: TGTGCCTGGAGTCTAGTTAACTATGGCTACACCTTC.

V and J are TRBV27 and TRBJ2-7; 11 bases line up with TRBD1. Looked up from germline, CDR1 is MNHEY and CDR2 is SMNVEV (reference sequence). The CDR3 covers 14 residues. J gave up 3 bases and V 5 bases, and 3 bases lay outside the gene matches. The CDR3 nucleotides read TGTGCCAGCAGTCCCGGGACAGGGGGCTACGAGCAGTACTTC. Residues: CASSPGTGGYEQYF.

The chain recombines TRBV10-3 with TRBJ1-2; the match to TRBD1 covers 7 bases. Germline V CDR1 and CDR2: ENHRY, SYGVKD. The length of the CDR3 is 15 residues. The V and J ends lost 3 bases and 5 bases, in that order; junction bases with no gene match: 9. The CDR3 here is CAISDTEGQTYGYTF. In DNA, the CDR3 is TGTGCCATCAGTGATACGGAGGGACAGACATATGGCTACACCTTC.

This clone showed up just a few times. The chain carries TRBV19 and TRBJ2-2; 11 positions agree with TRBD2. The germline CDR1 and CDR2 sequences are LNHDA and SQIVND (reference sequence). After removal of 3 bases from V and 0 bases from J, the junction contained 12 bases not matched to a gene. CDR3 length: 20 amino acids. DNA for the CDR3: TGTGCCAGTAGTATCCTCACTTCCGGGACTAGCGGTTCGAACACCGGGGAGCTGTTTTTT. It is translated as CASSILTSGTSGSNTGELFF.

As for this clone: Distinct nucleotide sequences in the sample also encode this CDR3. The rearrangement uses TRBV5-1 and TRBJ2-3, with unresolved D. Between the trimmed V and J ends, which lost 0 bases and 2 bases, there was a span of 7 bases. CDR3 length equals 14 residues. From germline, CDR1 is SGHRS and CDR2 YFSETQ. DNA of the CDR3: TGCGCCAGCAGCTTGGGGCAAGACACAGATACGCAGTATTTT. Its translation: CASSLGQDTDTQYF.

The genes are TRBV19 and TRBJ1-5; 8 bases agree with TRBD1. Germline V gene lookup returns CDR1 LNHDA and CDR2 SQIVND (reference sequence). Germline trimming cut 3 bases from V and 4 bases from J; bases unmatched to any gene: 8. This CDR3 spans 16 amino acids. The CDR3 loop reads CASSITQGAPNQPQHF. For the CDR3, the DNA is TGTGCCAGTAGTATTACCCAGGGGGCCCCGAATCAGCCCCAGCATTTT. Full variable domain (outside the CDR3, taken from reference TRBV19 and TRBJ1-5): DGGITQSPKYLFRKEGQNVTLSCEQNLNHDAMYWYRQDPGQGLRLIYYSQIVNDFQKGDIAEGYSVSREKKESFPLTVTSAQKNPTAFYLCASSITQGAPNQPQHFGDGTRLSIL.

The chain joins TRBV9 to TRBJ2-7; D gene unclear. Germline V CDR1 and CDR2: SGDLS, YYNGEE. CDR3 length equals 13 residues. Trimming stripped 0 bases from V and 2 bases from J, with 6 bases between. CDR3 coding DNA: TGTGCCAGCAGCGTAGACAGAACCTACGAGCAGTACGTC. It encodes CASSVDRTYEQYV.

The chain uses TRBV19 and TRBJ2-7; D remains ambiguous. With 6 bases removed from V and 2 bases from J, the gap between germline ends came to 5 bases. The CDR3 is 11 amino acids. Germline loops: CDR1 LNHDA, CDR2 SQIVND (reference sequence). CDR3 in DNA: TGTGCCAGTAGCGACACCTACGAGCAGTACTTC. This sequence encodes CASSDTYEQYF.